Below are 10 T cell receptor beta chains sequenced from a single sample in a study of T cells after yellow fever vaccination. TCRdb re-analysed the 5' RACE reads in MiXCR, keeping a single row per CDR3 protein. The sample carries some 350,000 distinct CDR3 sequences, roughly 4.3% recorded once. The sample in question was PBMCs, obtained 5 days after the yellow fever booster vaccination. These receptors all stem from a man aged 18 to 29 who received the YFV17D yellow fever vaccine.

In its sample, this clonotype was seen a few times. The V call is TRBV30, the J call TRBJ1-3; TRBD1 agrees at 8 bases. The V gene's germline CDR1 is GTSNPN and CDR2 SVGIG (reference sequence). The length of the CDR3 is 14 residues. V was pared by 4 bases and J by 8 bases, with 10 bases of the junction left unmatched. The CDR3 DNA sequence: TGTGCCTGGACCTACGAGGACAGGGTTGACACCATATATTTT. This encodes CAWTYEDRVDTIYF.

This clonotype has a count of ten or more. This rearrangement joins TRBV7-3 to TRBJ1-3, with D unresolved. Germline lookup yields CDR1 SGHTA and CDR2 FQGTGA. The germline V and J ends were trimmed by 8 bases and 4 bases, with 9 bases remaining between them. This CDR3 comprises 12 residues. The CDR3 DNA reads as TGTGCCAGCCTACCCCACGGAAACACCATATATTTT. This gives the protein CASLPHGNTIYF. Based on the CDR3 plus reference TRBV7-3 and TRBJ1-3, the full variable domain is GAGVSQTPSNKVTEKGKYVELRCDPISGHTALYWYRQSLGQGPEFLIYFQGTGAADDSGLPNDRFFAVRPEGSVSTLKIQRTERGDSAVYLCASLPHGNTIYFGEGSWLTVV.

This chain joins TRBV6-2 or TRBV6-3 and TRBJ2-7; D remains unclear. CDR1 is MNHEY and CDR2 is SVGEGT in the germline V gene. The CDR3 totals 15 residues. Trimming removed 5 bases from V and 3 bases from J, with 17 bases in between. The CDR3 region has the DNA TGTGCCAGCAGTGCCCCCCGGACGGAAGTCTACGAGCAGTACGTC. Amino acid sequence: CASSAPRTEVYEQYV.

The chain couples TRBV30 to TRBJ1-2; the D gene is possibly TRBD1 (6 bases). V was trimmed by 5 bases and J by 4 bases, leaving 11 bases between them. The CDR3 contains 12 residues. Germline-derived CDR1 and CDR2 are GTSNPN and SVGIG (reference sequence). CDR3 in DNA: TGTGCCTGGGCAGGGGTCTCCTATGGCTACACCTTC. Amino acid sequence: CAWAGVSYGYTF.

A few counts support this clonotype. The J gene is TRBJ1-1, the V gene TRBV30; 8 nucleotides align to TRBD1. V dropped 2 bases and J dropped 1; count of bases not matched to a gene: 3. This CDR3 region has 14 residues. In germline, CDR1 is GTSNPN, CDR2 SVGIG (reference sequence). The CDR3 reads CAWSTGQGNTEAFF. CDR3 DNA: TGTGCCTGGAGTACCGGACAGGGGAACACTGAAGCTTTCTTT.

This clonotype was detected many times. This chain connects TRBV14 to TRBJ2-5; tentatively, D is TRBD2 (6 bases). This CDR3 is built from 15 residues. The germline V and J ends were trimmed by 6 bases and 0 bases, with 14 bases remaining between them. The V gene's germline CDR1 is SGHDN and CDR2 FVKESK. The CDR3 loop reads CASSQTRGYQETQYF. CDR3 DNA sequence: TGTGCCAGCAGTCAAACGCGGGGATACCAAGAGACCCAGTACTTC.

The gene calls are TRBV12-3 or TRBV12-4 and TRBJ1-5; D is possibly TRBD1 (5 bases). V was pared by 3 bases and J by 6 bases, with 9 bases between. This CDR3 comprises 13 residues. DNA for the CDR3: TGTGCCAGCAGTTTTCGGGACGGTCAGCCCCAGCATTTT. It specifies CASSFRDGQPQHF.

Only a few counts were recorded for this clonotype. This chain connects TRBV18 to TRBJ2-1, with 10 positions matching TRBD1. The trim removed 4 bases at V and 8 bases at J, leaving 2 bases unmatched. CDR3 length: 13 residues. In germline, CDR1 is KGHSH, CDR2 LQKENI. CDR3 in DNA: TGTGCCAGCTCACGGGACAGGGGCTATGAGCAGTTCTTC. Its protein is CASSRDRGYEQFF. The entire variable domain, with the rest obtained from reference TRBV18 and TRBJ2-1, is as follows: NAGVMQNPRHLVRRRGQEARLRCSPMKGHSHVYWYRQLPEEGLKFMVYLQKENIIDESGMPKERFSAEFPKEGPSILRIQQVVRGDSAAYFCASSRDRGYEQFFGPGTRLTVL.

Many counts were recorded for this clonotype. The chain's CDR3 is CASSEPLNQRQFF. DNA for the CDR3: TGTGCCAGCAGTGAACCGCTAAATCAGAGGCAGTTCTTC. The J gene is TRBJ2-1, the V gene TRBV2; D not resolved. Trimming pared 2 bases from V and 12 bases from J, leaving 14 bases between. The CDR3 sequence is 13 residues long. Looked up from germline, CDR1 is SNHLY and CDR2 is FYNNEI.

This clonotype was seen only a few times. The J gene is TRBJ2-5, the V gene TRBV4-2; D tentatively fits TRBD1 or TRBD2 (5 bases each). The CDR3 is made up of 16 amino acids. Germline assignment: CDR1 LGHNA and CDR2 YNFKEQ. V was cut by 1 base and J by 5 bases, with 17 bases left in between. The chain's CDR3 is CASSQVWGTVRETQYF. The CDR3, as DNA: TGTGCCAGCAGCCAAGTTTGGGGGACCGTCAGGGAGACCCAGTACTTC.